Presented here are 7 T cell receptor beta chains from one specimen sequenced in a study of T cell repertoires in cytomegalovirus infection. TCRdb processed the reads anew with MiXCR; each CDR3 protein has one entry. Of approximately 750,000 distinct CDR3 sequences in the sample, less than 40% are singletons; the top ten hold 2.5% to 3.5%. The specimen was PBMCs. These receptors were taken from a human donor in good health (CMV status not recorded). Some clones in this sample may be carry-over from other donors' samples.

This clonotype was observed a few times. V gene TRBV7-8 combines with J gene TRBJ2-7; D uncertain. The CDR3 is made up of 14 amino acids. V lost 1 base and J 0 bases, leaving 7 bases between the germline ends. Germline CDR1 SGHVS, CDR2 FQNEAQ. The CDR3 spells CASSLVRISYEQYF. As DNA, the CDR3 is TGTGCCAGCAGCTTAGTGCGGATCTCCTACGAGCAGTACTTC.

This chain links TRBV28 with TRBJ1-1; 8 bases are a match to TRBD1. Germline assignment: CDR1 MDHEN and CDR2 SYDVKM. The CDR3 extends over 14 amino acids. V dropped 2 bases and J dropped 3; count of bases not matched to a gene: 2. The CDR3: CASSLRRGHTEAFF. DNA for the CDR3: TGTGCCAGCAGTTTACGCAGGGGGCACACTGAAGCTTTCTTT.

This clonotype was found a few times. The J gene is TRBJ2-7, the V gene TRBV20-1, with 8 bases fitting TRBD1. Per the germline V gene, CDR1 is DFQATT and CDR2 is SNEGSKA (reference sequence). The V and J ends lost 5 bases and 1 base, in that order; junction bases with no gene match: 4. This CDR3 is 13 amino acids long. The CDR3 sequence is CSARTGRSYEQYF. CDR3 coding DNA: TGCAGTGCTCGGACAGGGCGATCCTACGAGCAGTACTTC.

The chain has TRBV3-1 and TRBJ1-2; TRBD1 matches at 8 bases. V was clipped by 1 base and J by 4 bases; unmatched bases: 5. CDR1 and CDR2 (germline): LGHDT, YNNKEL (reference sequence). This CDR3 spans 15 amino acids. CDR3 sequence: CASSQAVGQGYGYTF. CDR3 nucleotide sequence: TGTGCCAGCAGCCAAGCCGTTGGACAGGGCTATGGCTACACCTTC.

In DNA form, the CDR3 reads TGTGCCAGCAGCGTCGGACAGGGATCAGATACGCAGTATTTT. Its translation: CASSVGQGSDTQYF. The chain carries TRBV7-9 and TRBJ2-3, with 8 bases fitting TRBD1. The length of the CDR3 is 14 residues. V was clipped by 5 bases and J by 4 bases; unmatched bases: 5. Germline V gene lookup returns CDR1 SEHNR and CDR2 FQNEAQ (reference sequence).

The genes are TRBV6-5 and TRBJ1-5, with TRBD1 matching 7 bases. The CDR3 is made up of 17 amino acids. Looked up from germline, CDR1 is MNHEY and CDR2 is SVGAGI. Trimming removed 6 bases from V and 3 bases from J; junction bases left unmatched: 14. The CDR3 loop reads CASSSYRGTGDNQPQHF. In DNA, the CDR3 is TGTGCCAGCAGCTCCTACAGGGGTACGGGGGACAATCAGCCCCAGCATTTT.

This clonotype was observed at least ten times. The rearrangement uses TRBV5-4 and TRBJ2-2; D might be TRBD1 or TRBD2, each matching 5 bases. Germline CDR1 is SGHNT and CDR2 is YYREEE (reference sequence). V was pared by 0 bases and J by 10 bases, with 13 bases between. CDR3 length equals 14 residues. CDR3 in amino acids: CASSLAYGTSELFF. The CDR3 nucleotides read TGTGCCAGCAGCTTGGCCTACGGGACGTCGGAGCTGTTTTTT.